Listed below are T cell receptor beta chains from one sample, sequenced in a study of Tregs in tolerant kidney transplant recipients. Assay: immunoSEQ multiplex PCR; the TCRdb copy retains only in-frame clones and omits some. The table records roughly 66,000 clones, around nine tenths of them present only once. The sequences come from CD8+ T cells from blood, collected before the transplant. The receptors were sampled from a human donor who received a combined kidney and bone marrow transplant. The CDR3 runs from the conserved cysteine through the conserved F or W. Fields, in order: D gene, clone size, J gene, V gene, CDR3 DNA, CDR3 protein. D genes are given only for firm matches. Rows may omit the clone size; those that give it use once, few, many or a size class.

TRBD1	NA	TRBJ1-5	TRBV19	TGTGCCAGTAGTATTTTCGGACAGGCTTTTCAGCCCCAGCATTTT	CASSIFGQAFQPQHF
TRBD1	NA	TRBJ2-7	TRBV27	TGTGCCAGCAGTTTCTCCCCCGGGACAGGACTGTACGAGCAGTACTTC	CASSFSPGTGLYEQYF
NA	NA	TRBJ1-5	TRBV13	TGTGCCAGTTCCAGGGGTAGCAATCAGCCCCAGCATTTT	CASSRGSNQPQHF
TRBD1	once	TRBJ2-5	TRBV15	TGTGCCACCAGCAGCAGGGACAGCGGAGAGACCCAGTACTTC	CATSSRDSGETQYF
NA	NA	TRBJ2-1	TRBV6-5	TGTGCCAGCATTAATTACAATGAGCAGTTCTTC	CASINYNEQFF
NA	few	TRBJ1-5	TRBV5-6	TGTGCCAGCAGCCGTCCGGGTTACAATCAGCCCCAGCATTTT	CASSRPGYNQPQHF
NA	NA	TRBJ2-1	TRBV28	TGTGCCAGCAGTTTAATGGTGGGGCACTACAATGAGCAGTTCTTC	CASSLMVGHYNEQFF
TRBD2	NA	TRBJ2-7	TRBV9	TGTGCCAGCAGCGTCGGGGGGTCCACCTACGAGCAGTACTTC	CASSVGGSTYEQYF
TRBD1	NA	TRBJ1-2	TRBV9	TGTGCCAGCAGTGAGGGGGCGTTGAAGTTTGGCTACACCTTC	CASSEGALKFGYTF
NA	NA	TRBJ2-7	TRBV14	TGTGCCAGCAGCCATGGCCAGGTCCACGAGCAGTACTTC	CASSHGQVHEQYF
NA	NA	TRBJ2-7	TRBV7-7	TGTGCCAGCAGCTTAGGGTACGGGAGTGGGTACGAGCAGTACTTC	CASSLGYGSGYEQYF
TRBD2	NA	TRBJ2-3	TRBV14	TGTGCCAGCAGCCAAGATGGGTTAGCGGGAGCGGAAGATACGCAGTATTTT	CASSQDGLAGAEDTQYF
TRBD2	NA	TRBJ2-7	TRBV12-5	TGTGCTAGTGGTCTCGGGACTAGCGGGTACAGGGTTACCTACGAGCAGTACTTC	CASGLGTSGYRVTYEQYF
TRBD1	few	TRBJ1-3	TRBV19	TGTGCCAGTACCATATTGACAGGGGCGGCCACCATATATTTT	CASTILTGAATIYF
TRBD1	NA	TRBJ1-5	TRBV4-2	TGTGCCAGCAGCCAACACAGGGGGAGCAATCAGCCCCAGCATTTT	CASSQHRGSNQPQHF
NA	once	TRBJ2-1	TRBV30	TGTGCCTGGAGCGGAGATACAGGGGAGCAGTTCTTC	CAWSGDTGEQFF
NA	NA	TRBJ2-2	TRBV7-3	TGTGCCAGCAGCCAAAGCGGGTCCCCGGAGCTGTTTTTT	CASSQSGSPELFF
TRBD1	NA	TRBJ2-7	TRBV6-5	TGTGCCAGCAGTTACTACCGGACAGGGTGGGGCGAGCAGTACTTC	CASSYYRTGWGEQYF
NA	NA	TRBJ2-3	TRBV7-8	TGTGCCAGCAGCTTAGCGAGCCAGGGTATAGATACGCAGTATTTT	CASSLASQGIDTQYF
NA	NA	TRBJ2-1	TRBV14	TGTGCCAGCAGCCAACGAGAGCCCTCCTACAATGAGCAGTTCTTC	CASSQREPSYNEQFF
NA	NA	TRBJ2-2	TRBV7-9	TGTGCCAGCAGCGCTCCAAACGCAGGGGAAGAACTCGCCGGGGAGCTGTTTTTT	CASSAPNAGEELAGELFF
TRBD2	NA	TRBJ2-2	TRBV5-1	TGCGCCAGCAAACAAGGACTAGCCGCGAACACCGGGGAGCTGTTTTTT	CASKQGLAANTGELFF
NA	NA	TRBJ1-5	TRBV4-1	TGCGCCAGCAGCCACAGGGAAGGGGTTTCCAATCAGCCCCAGCATTTT	CASSHREGVSNQPQHF
NA	NA	TRBJ1-5	TRBV19	TGTGCCAGTAGTATCGCGAGCCGGGGGGCTCGCCAGCCCCAGCATTTT	CASSIASRGARQPQHF
NA	few	TRBJ2-1	TRBV2	TGTGCCAGCAGTAGCTCAACAGCCTACAATGAGCAGTTCTTC	CASSSSTAYNEQFF
TRBD1	NA	TRBJ2-2	TRBV23-1	TGCGCCAGCAGTCAAGGTCAGGGGGCGCTAATGGGGGAGCTGTTTTTT	CASSQGQGALMGELFF
NA	NA	TRBJ2-1	TRBV29-1	TGCAGCGTTGAAGGACTCAGCTCCTACAATGAGCAGTTCTTC	CSVEGLSSYNEQFF
NA	NA	TRBJ2-1	TRBV5-5	TGTGCCAGCAGCTTCCTATTAACCAGGGACTACAATGAGCAGTTCTTC	CASSFLLTRDYNEQFF
TRBD1	few	TRBJ2-3	TRBV29-1	TGCAGCGTTGAAGTTGGTTGGACAGGGGTAACAGATACGCAGTATTTT	CSVEVGWTGVTDTQYF
NA	NA	TRBJ1-1	TRBV6-5	TGTGCCAGCAGTTACTCGAGGGTCATGAACACTGAAGCTTTCTTT	CASSYSRVMNTEAFF
TRBD2	NA	TRBJ2-7	TRBV4-1	TGCGCCAGCAGTCACCGACTAGCGAGTTCCTACGAGCAGTACTTC	CASSHRLASSYEQYF
TRBD2	NA	TRBJ2-1	TRBV13	TGTGCCAGCAGCTTAGATCCAGCGGGGGGGCACTCCTACAATGAGCAGTTCTTC	CASSLDPAGGHSYNEQFF
NA	NA	TRBJ1-1	TRBV29-1	TGCAGCGTTCCGCGGGGGGGGAACACTGAAGCTTTCTTT	CSVPRGGNTEAFF
TRBD1	NA	TRBJ1-1	TRBV7-3	TGTGCCAGCAGCTTAAGCGGGACAGGGAACACTGAAGCTTTCTTT	CASSLSGTGNTEAFF
TRBD2	NA	TRBJ2-1	TRBV4-1	TGCGCCAGCAGCCCCCTCGTAGCGGGGGTCTACAATGAGCAGTTCTTC	CASSPLVAGVYNEQFF
TRBD1	NA	TRBJ2-7	TRBV20-1	TGCAGTGCTACAGGGACAGGGCGGTACTTC	CSATGTGRYF
TRBD2	NA	TRBJ2-7	TRBV19	TGTGCCAGTAGTCCGACTAGCGGGAATGTCCTTTCCTACGAGCAGTACTTC	CASSPTSGNVLSYEQYF
TRBD1	NA	TRBJ1-1	TRBV30	TGTGCCTGGAGAGGATCGGGACAGGGGAGAACTGAAGCTTTCTTT	CAWRGSGQGRTEAFF
TRBD1	once	TRBJ2-1	TRBV7-9	TGTGCCAGCAGCGATCGGACAGGGGCCAATGAGCAGTTCTTC	CASSDRTGANEQFF
NA	NA	TRBJ2-3	TRBV11-2	TGTGCCAGCAGTCTAATCACAGATACGCAGTATTTT	CASSLITDTQYF
TRBD2	NA	TRBJ2-5	TRBV4-1	TGCGCCAGCAGCCACGGGGGGGGGTTAGAGACCCAGTACTTC	CASSHGGGLETQYF
NA	NA	TRBJ2-3	TRBV5-6	TGTGCCAGCAGCTTGGCCCCGACAGATACGCAGTATTTT	CASSLAPTDTQYF
NA	NA	TRBJ2-1	TRBV9	TGTGCCAGCAGTCCATCAAGGGGAGAGCAGTTCTTC	CASSPSRGEQFF
NA	NA	TRBJ2-3	TRBV21-1	TGTGCCAGCAGCAAATTGGTTCTGGTAGCGGAATATAGCACAGATACGCAGTATTTT	CASSKLVLVAEYSTDTQYF
NA	NA	TRBJ2-3	TRBV5-1	TGCGCCAGCAGCTTGGAACTGGTAAGAGATACGCAGTATTTT	CASSLELVRDTQYF
TRBD2	NA	TRBJ2-1	TRBV28	TGTGCCAGCAGTTTAATCGCTAGCGGGTACAATGAGCAGTTCTTC	CASSLIASGYNEQFF
NA	NA	TRBJ2-7	TRBV10-3	TGTGCCATCAGGGGCCCTCTGACAGGAGCCTCCTACGAGCAGTACTTC	CAIRGPLTGASYEQYF
NA	NA	TRBJ1-6	TRBV28	TGTGCCAGCAGCGGGGTTTTGATTGGGATAATCTATAATTCACCCCTCCACTTT	CASSGVLIGIIYNSPLHF
NA	NA	TRBJ2-3	TRBV7-9	TGTGCCAGCACCCAGAGGATGACTTCAGATACGCAGTATTTT	CASTQRMTSDTQYF
NA	NA	TRBJ1-2	TRBV27	TGTGCCAGCAGTCCGGGACTCTTCTATGGCTACACCTTC	CASSPGLFYGYTF